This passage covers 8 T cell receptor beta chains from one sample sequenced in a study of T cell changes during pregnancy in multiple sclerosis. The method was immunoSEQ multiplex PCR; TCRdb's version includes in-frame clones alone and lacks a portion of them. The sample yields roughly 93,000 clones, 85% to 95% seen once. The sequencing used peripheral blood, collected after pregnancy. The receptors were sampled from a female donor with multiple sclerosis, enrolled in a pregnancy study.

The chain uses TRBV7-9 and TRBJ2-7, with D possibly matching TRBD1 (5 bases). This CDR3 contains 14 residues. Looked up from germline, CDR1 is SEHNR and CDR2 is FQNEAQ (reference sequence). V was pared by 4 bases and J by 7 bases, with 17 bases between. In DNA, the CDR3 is TGTGCCAGCAGCTCCAACACATTAGGGGCTGAGCAGTACTTC. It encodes CASSSNTLGAEQYF.

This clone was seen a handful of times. DNA for the CDR3: TGTGCCAGCAGCTTGGGCGGGGGGGCGGTGAACATTCAGTACTTC. This encodes CASSLGGGAVNIQYF. The J gene is TRBJ2-4, the V gene TRBV5-4, with 9 positions matching TRBD2. This CDR3 region has 15 residues. Germline lookup yields CDR1 SGHNT and CDR2 YYREEE (reference sequence). The V gene end was trimmed by 0 bases and the J gene end by 7 bases; junction bases not matched to a gene: 5.

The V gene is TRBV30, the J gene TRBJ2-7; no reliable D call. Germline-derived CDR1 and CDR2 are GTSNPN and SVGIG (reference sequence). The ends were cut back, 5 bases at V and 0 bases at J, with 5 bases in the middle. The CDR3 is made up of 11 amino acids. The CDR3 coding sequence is TGTGCCTGGGCGAGCTCCTACGAGCAGTACTTC. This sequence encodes CAWASSYEQYF.

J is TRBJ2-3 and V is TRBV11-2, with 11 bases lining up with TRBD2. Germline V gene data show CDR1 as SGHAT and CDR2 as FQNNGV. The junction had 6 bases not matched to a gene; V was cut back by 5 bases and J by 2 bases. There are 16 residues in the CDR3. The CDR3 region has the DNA TGTGCCAGCAGCCCCCGACTAGCGGGAAACACAGATACGCAGTATTTT. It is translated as CASSPRLAGNTDTQYF.

The CDR3 sequence is CASADSASSYNEQFF. The CDR3 nucleotides are TGTGCCAGCGCCGATAGTGCGAGCTCCTACAATGAGCAGTTCTTC. The chain combines TRBV6-5 with TRBJ2-1; D is undetermined. Deletions cut 8 bases from V and 0 bases from J, with 14 bases between. Germline CDR1 is MNHEY and CDR2 is SVGAGI. The CDR3 extends over 15 amino acids.

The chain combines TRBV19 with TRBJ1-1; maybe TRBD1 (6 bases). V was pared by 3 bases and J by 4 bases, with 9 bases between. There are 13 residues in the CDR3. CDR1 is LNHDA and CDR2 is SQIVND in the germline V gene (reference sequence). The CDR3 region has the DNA TGTGCCAGTAGTATCCGCAGGGGCACTGAAGCTTTCTTT. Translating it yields CASSIRRGTEAFF. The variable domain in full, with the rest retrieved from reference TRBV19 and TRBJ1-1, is DGGITQSPKYLFRKEGQNVTLSCEQNLNHDAMYWYRQDPGQGLRLIYYSQIVNDFQKGDIAEGYSVSREKKESFPLTVTSAQKNPTAFYLCASSIRRGTEAFFGQGTRLTVV.

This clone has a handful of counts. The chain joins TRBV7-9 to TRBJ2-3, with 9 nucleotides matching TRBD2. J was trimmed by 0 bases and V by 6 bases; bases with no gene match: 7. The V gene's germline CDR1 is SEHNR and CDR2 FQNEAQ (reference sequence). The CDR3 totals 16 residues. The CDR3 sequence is CASSPSGRTSTDTQYF. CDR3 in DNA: TGTGCCAGCAGTCCGAGCGGGAGGACTAGCACAGATACGCAGTATTTT.

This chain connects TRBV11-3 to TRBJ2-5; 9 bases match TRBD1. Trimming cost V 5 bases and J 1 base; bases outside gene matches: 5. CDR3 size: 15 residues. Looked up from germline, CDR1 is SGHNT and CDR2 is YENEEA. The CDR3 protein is CASSPGTGIQETQYF. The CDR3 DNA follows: TGTGCCAGCAGCCCCGGGACAGGGATCCAAGAGACCCAGTACTTC.